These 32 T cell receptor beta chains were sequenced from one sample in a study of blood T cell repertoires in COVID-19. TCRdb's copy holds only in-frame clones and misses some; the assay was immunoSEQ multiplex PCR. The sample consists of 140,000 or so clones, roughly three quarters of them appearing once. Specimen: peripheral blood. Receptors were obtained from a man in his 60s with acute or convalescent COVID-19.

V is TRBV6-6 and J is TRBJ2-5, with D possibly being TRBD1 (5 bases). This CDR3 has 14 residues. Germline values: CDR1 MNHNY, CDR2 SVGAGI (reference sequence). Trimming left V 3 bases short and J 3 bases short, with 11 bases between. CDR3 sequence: CASSYPRAEETQYF. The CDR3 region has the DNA TGTGCCAGCAGTTATCCCAGGGCGGAAGAGACCCAGTACTTC.

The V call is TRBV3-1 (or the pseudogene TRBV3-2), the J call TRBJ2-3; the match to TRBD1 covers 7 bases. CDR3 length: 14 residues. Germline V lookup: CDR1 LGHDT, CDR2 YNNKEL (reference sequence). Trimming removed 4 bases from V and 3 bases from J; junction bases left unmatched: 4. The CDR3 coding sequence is TGTGCCAGCAGCCCAGGACAGGCTACAGATACGCAGTATTTT. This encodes CASSPGQATDTQYF.

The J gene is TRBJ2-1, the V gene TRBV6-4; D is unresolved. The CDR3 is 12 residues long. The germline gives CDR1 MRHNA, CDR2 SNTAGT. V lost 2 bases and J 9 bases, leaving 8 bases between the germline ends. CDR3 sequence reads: CASSDGVGEQFF. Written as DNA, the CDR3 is TGTGCCAGCAGTGACGGAGTCGGTGAGCAGTTCTTC.

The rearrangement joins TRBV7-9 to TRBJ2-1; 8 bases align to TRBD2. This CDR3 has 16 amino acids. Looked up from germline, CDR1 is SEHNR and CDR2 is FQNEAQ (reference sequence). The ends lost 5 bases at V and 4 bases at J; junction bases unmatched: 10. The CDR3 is CASSPTGGAYYNEQFF. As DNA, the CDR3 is TGTGCCAGCAGCCCGACGGGGGGGGCGTATTACAATGAGCAGTTCTTC.

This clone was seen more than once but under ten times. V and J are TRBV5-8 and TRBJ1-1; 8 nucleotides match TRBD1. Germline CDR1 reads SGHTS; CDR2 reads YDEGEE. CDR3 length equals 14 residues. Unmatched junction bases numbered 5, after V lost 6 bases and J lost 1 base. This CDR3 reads CASNRGTGNTEAFF. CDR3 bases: TGTGCCAGCAATAGGGGGACAGGGAACACTGAAGCTTTCTTT.

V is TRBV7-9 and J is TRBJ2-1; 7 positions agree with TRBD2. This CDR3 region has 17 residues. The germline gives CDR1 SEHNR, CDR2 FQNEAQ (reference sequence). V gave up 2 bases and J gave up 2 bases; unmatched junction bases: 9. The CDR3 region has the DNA TGTGCCAGCAGCTTAAGTGCGGGAGTGCTAACCTACAATGAGCAGTTCTTC. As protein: CASSLSAGVLTYNEQFF.

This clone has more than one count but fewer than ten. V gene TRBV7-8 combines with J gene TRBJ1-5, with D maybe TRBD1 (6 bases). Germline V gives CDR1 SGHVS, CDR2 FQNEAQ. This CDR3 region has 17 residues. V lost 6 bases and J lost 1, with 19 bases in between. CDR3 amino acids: CASSFEQGGASNQPQHF. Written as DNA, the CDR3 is TGTGCCAGCAGTTTTGAACAGGGTGGTGCAAGCAATCAGCCCCAGCATTTT.

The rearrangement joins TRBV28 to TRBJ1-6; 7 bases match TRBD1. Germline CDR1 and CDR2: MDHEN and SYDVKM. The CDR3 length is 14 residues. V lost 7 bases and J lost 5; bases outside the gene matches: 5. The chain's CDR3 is CASNPDRDNSPLHF. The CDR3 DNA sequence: TGTGCCAGCAACCCAGACAGGGATAATTCACCCCTCCACTTT.

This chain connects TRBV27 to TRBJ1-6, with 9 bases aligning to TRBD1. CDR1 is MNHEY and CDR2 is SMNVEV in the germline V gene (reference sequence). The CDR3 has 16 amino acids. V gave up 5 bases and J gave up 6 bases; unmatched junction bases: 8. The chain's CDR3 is CASSPLQGAFNSPLHF. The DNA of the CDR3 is TGTGCCAGCAGTCCCCTACAGGGGGCCTTTAATTCACCCCTCCACTTT.

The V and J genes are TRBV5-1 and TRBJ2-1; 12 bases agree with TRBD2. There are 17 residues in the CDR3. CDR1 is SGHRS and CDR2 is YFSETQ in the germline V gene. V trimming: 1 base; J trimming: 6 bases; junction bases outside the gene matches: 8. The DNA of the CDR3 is TGCGCCAGCAGCTTGCGGACTAGCGGGAATTTGTTCAATGAGCAGTTCTTC. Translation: CASSLRTSGNLFNEQFF.

The CDR3 bases are TGTGCCAGCAGTAGACCGGGACAGGGGAATCAGCCCCAGCATTTT. Translating gives CASSRPGQGNQPQHF. The J gene is TRBJ1-5, the V gene TRBV28; TRBD1 aligns across 10 bases. The CDR3 is 15 residues long. Per germline, CDR1 MDHEN and CDR2 SYDVKM. The trim removed 5 bases at V and 4 bases at J, leaving 5 bases unmatched.

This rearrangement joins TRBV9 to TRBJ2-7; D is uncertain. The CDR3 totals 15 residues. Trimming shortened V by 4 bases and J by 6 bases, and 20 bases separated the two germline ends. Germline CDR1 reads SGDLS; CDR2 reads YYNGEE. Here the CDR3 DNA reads TGTGCCAGCAGCCCCAGTAGGCGAGGTGGAGTCGAGCAGTACTTC. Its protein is CASSPSRRGGVEQYF.

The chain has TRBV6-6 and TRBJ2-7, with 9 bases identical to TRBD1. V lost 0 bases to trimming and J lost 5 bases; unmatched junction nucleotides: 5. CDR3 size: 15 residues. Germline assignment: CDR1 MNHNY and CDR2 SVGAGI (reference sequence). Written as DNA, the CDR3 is TGTGCCAGCAGTTACTCGGACAGGGGAGGCAACGAGCAGTACTTC. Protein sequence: CASSYSDRGGNEQYF.

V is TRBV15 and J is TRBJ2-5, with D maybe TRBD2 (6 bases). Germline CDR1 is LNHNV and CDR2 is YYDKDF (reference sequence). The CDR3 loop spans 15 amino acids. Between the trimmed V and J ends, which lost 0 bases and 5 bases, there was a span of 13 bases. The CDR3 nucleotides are TGTGCCACCAGCAGAGATCGACGGGAGCGGGAGACCCAGTACTTC. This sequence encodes CATSRDRRERETQYF.

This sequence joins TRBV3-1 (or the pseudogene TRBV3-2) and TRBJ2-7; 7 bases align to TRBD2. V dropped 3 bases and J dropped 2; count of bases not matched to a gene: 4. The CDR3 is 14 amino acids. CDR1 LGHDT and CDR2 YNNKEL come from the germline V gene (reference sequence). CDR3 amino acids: CASSHETSTYEQYF. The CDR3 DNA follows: TGTGCCAGCAGCCATGAGACTAGCACCTACGAGCAGTACTTC.

CDR3 sequence reads: CASSFPPGSVGANVLTF. DNA for the CDR3: TGTGCCAGCAGTTTCCCCCCGGGGTCGGTAGGGGCCAACGTCCTGACTTTC. The chain couples TRBV28 to TRBJ2-6; a possible D gene is TRBD2 (5 bases). The germline V gene has CDR1 MDHEN and CDR2 SYDVKM. This CDR3 has 17 residues. V gave up 3 bases and J gave up 4 bases, with 16 bases separating them.

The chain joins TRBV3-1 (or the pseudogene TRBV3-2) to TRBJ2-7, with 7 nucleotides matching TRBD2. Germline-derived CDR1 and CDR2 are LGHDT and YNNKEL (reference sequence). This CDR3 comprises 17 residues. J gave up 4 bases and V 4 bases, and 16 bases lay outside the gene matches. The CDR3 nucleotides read TGTGCCAGCAGCCCCCGGGACTACCTCGACACTCGGTACGAGCAGTACTTC. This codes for CASSPRDYLDTRYEQYF.

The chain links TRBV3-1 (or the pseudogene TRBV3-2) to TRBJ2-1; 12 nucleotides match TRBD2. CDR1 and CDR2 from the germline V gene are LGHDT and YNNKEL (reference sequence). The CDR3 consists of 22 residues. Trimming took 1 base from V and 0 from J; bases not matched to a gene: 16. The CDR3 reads CASSQGLAGALYISSSYNEQFF. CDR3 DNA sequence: TGTGCCAGCAGCCAAGGACTAGCGGGAGCGCTTTACATTTCGAGCTCCTACAATGAGCAGTTCTTC.

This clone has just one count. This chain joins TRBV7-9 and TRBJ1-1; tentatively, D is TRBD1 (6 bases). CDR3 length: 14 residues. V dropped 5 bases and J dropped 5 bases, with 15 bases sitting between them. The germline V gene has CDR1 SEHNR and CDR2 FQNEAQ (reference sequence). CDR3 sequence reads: CASSLGGLITEAFF. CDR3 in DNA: TGTGCCAGCAGCCTCGGGGGGCTAATAACTGAAGCTTTCTTT.

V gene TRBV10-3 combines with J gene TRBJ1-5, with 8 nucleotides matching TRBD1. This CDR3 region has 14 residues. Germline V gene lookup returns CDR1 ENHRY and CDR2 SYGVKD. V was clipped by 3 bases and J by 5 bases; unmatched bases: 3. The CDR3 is CAISDGTGYQPQHF. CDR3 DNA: TGTGCCATCAGTGACGGGACAGGTTATCAGCCCCAGCATTTT.

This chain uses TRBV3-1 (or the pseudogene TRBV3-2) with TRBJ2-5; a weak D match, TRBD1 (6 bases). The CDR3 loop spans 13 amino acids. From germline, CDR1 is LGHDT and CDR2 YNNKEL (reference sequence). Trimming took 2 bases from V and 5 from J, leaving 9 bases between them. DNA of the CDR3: TGTGCCAGCAGCCAACAGGGGCGGGAGACCCAGTACTTC. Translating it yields CASSQQGRETQYF.

The CDR3 here is CANKRDSYNSPLHF. CDR3 sequence (DNA): TGTGCCAATAAGAGGGACAGCTATAATTCACCCCTCCACTTT. V and J are TRBV10-3 and TRBJ1-6; TRBD1 matches 7 bases. V trimming: 10 bases; J trimming: 3 bases; junction bases outside the gene matches: 6. The germline gives CDR1 ENHRY, CDR2 SYGVKD. This CDR3 is 14 amino acids long.

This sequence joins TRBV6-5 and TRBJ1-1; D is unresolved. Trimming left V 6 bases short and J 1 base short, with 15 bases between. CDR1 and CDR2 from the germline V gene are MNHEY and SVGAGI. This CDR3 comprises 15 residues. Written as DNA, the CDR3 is TGTGCCAGCAGCCAGTACAGCATTGAGAACACTGAAGCTTTCTTT. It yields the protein CASSQYSIENTEAFF.

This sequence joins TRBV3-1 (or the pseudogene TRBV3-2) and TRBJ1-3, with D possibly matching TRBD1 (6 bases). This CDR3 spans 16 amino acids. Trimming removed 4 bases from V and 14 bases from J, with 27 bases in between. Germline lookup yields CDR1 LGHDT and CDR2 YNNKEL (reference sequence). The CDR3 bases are TGTGCCAGCAGCCTTTCTCAAAGACCGTCCGGGGGGGGCTTATATTTT. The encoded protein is CASSLSQRPSGGGLYF.

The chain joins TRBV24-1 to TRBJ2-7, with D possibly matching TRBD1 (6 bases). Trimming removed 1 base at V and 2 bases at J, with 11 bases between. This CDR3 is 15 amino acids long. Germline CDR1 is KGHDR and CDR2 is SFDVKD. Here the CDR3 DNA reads TGTGCCACCAGTGATTTTCGGGACACCACCTACGAGCAGTACTTC. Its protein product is CATSDFRDTTYEQYF.

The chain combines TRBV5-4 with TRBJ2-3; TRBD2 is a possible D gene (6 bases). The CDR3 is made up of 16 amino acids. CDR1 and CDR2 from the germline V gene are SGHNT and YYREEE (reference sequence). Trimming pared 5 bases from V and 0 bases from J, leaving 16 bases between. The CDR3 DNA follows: TGTGCCAGCAGTCCCGGGAGTCCGATGAGCACAGATACGCAGTATTTT. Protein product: CASSPGSPMSTDTQYF.

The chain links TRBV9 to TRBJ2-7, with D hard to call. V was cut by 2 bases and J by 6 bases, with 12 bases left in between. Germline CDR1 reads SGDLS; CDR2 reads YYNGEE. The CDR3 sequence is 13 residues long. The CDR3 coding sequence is TGTGCCAGCAGCGTCTTGACACTTGGCGAGCAGTACTTC. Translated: CASSVLTLGEQYF.

The CDR3 DNA reads TGCGCCAGCAGCTTACAATCGGACAGGGGTGAGGGCTACACCTTC. Residues: CASSLQSDRGEGYTF. V usage is TRBV5-1 and J usage is TRBJ1-2; the match to TRBD1 covers 9 bases. V dropped 2 bases and J dropped 8; count of bases not matched to a gene: 10. The CDR3 is made up of 15 amino acids. The V gene's germline CDR1 is SGHRS and CDR2 YFSETQ.

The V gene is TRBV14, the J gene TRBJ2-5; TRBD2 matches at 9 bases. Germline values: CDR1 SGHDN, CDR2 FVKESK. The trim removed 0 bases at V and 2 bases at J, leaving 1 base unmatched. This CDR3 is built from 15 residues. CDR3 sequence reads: CASSQDTSGQETQYF. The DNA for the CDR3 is TGTGCCAGCAGCCAAGATACTAGCGGGCAAGAGACCCAGTACTTC.

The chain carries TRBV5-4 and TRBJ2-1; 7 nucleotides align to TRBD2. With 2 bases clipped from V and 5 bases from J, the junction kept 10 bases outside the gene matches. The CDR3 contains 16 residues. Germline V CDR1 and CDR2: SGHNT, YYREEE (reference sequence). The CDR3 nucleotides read TGTGCCAGCAGCTTTCGGTCTAGCGGTATTCACAATGAGCAGTTCTTC. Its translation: CASSFRSSGIHNEQFF.

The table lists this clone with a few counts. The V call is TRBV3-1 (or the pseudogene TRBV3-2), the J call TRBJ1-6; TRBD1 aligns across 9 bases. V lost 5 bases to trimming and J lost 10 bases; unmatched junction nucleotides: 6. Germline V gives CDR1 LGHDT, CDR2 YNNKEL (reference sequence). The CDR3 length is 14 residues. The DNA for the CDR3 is TGTGCCAGCAGCACAAGACAGGGGGGGTCACCCCTCCACTTT. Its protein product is CASSTRQGGSPLHF.

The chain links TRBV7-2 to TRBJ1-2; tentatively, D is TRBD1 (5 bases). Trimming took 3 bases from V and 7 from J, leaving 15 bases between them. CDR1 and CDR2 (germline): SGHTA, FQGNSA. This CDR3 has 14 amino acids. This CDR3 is CASSLAQGWSGYTF. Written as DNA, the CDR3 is TGTGCCAGCAGCTTGGCCCAGGGTTGGTCTGGCTACACCTTC.